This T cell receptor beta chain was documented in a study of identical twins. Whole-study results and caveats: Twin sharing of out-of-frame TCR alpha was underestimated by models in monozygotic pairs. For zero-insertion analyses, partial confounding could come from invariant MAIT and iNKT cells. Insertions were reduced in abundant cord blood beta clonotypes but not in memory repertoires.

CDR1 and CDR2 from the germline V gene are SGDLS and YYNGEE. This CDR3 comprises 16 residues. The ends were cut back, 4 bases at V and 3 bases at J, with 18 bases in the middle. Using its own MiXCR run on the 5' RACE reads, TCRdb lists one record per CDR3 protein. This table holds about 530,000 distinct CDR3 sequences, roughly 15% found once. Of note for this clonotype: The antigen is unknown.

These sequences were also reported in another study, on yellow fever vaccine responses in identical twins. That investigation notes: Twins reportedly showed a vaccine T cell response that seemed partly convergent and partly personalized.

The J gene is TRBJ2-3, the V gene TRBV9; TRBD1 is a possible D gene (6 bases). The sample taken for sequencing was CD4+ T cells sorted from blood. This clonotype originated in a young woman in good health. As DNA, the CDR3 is TGTGCCAGCAGCCGCCAGGGGCGTTGGAGAACAGATACGCAGTATTTT. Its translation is CASSRQGRWRTDTQYF.